The 12 T cell receptor beta chains below were found in one sample sequenced in a study of T cell responses to AZD1222 COVID-19 vaccine. TCRdb's table, derived via immunoSEQ multiplex PCR, lists solely in-frame clones and lacks some. The sample lists around 110,000 clones, roughly 92% occurring once. Here the sequenced sample was peripheral blood, taken 28 days after the second AZD1222 dose. The receptors come from an adult who received the AZD1222 COVID-19 vaccine.

This chain's CDR3 is CASSYFRAPGDGGYTF. The CDR3 DNA reads as TGTGCCAGCAGTTACTTCCGGGCCCCAGGGGATGGTGGCTACACCTTC. The chain recombines TRBV6-5 with TRBJ1-2, with D possibly being TRBD1 (6 bases). V lost 1 base, J lost 7 bases, and 19 bases lay in between. Germline V lookup: CDR1 MNHEY, CDR2 SVGAGI. The CDR3 has 16 residues.

CDR3 loop: CAGSTGTGYTGELFF. CDR3 DNA sequence: TGTGCCGGATCCACCGGGACAGGGTACACCGGGGAGCTGTTTTTT. J is TRBJ2-2 and V is TRBV19; 9 bases agree with TRBD1. The germline CDR1 and CDR2 sequences are LNHDA and SQIVND (reference sequence). The V and J ends lost 11 bases and 3 bases, in that order; junction bases with no gene match: 10. The CDR3 has 15 residues.

The CDR3 protein is CASTPPGRGSETQYF. CDR3 in DNA: TGTGCCAGCACTCCCCCGGGCAGGGGATCGGAGACCCAGTACTTC. This rearrangement joins TRBV7-9 to TRBJ2-5, with D perhaps TRBD1 (6 bases). This CDR3 spans 15 amino acids. V shed 7 bases and J shed 5 bases, with 20 bases lying between them. The germline V gene encodes CDR1 SEHNR and CDR2 FQNEAQ (reference sequence).

The genes are TRBV9 and TRBJ1-6, with D perhaps matching TRBD1 (6 bases). There are 15 residues in the CDR3. The V gene lost 4 bases and the J gene lost 4 bases, with 12 bases spanning the gap. The germline V gene has CDR1 SGDLS and CDR2 YYNGEE. CDR3 region: CASSPWTAYNSPLHF. As DNA, the CDR3 is TGTGCCAGCAGCCCCTGGACAGCGTATAATTCACCCCTCCACTTT.

The chain combines TRBV18 with TRBJ2-7, with D uncertain. CDR3 size: 14 residues. V lost 5 bases, J lost 3 bases, and 14 bases lay in between. CDR1 is KGHSH and CDR2 is LQKENI in the germline V gene. CDR3 in amino acids: CASSRQGRSYEQYF. CDR3 nucleotide sequence: TGTGCCAGCTCAAGGCAAGGACGGAGCTACGAGCAGTACTTC.

The rearrangement links TRBV15 to TRBJ1-4, with D perhaps TRBD1 (6 bases). Germline lookup yields CDR1 LNHNV and CDR2 YYDKDF (reference sequence). Trimming stripped 5 bases from V and 11 bases from J, with 12 bases between. CDR3 length equals 12 residues. In DNA, the CDR3 is TGTGCCACCAGCCCCCATCAGGGGAAACTGTTTTTT. Translated, it gives CATSPHQGKLFF.

The chain is built from TRBV19 and TRBJ1-6, with a possible D match to TRBD1 (5 bases). Between the trimmed V and J ends, which lost 6 bases and 7 bases, there was a span of 16 bases. The length of the CDR3 is 15 residues. Germline values: CDR1 LNHDA, CDR2 SQIVND (reference sequence). The chain's CDR3 is CASSPKAGNNSPLHF. DNA of the CDR3: TGTGCCAGTAGCCCCAAGGCAGGGAACAATTCACCCCTCCACTTT.

V and J are TRBV7-2 and TRBJ1-3; no firm D call. This CDR3 has 14 residues. The V gene lost 1 base and the J gene lost 2 bases, with 6 bases spanning the gap. Germline CDR1 reads SGHTA; CDR2 reads FQGNSA. For the CDR3, the DNA is TGTGCCAGCAGCTTAGGGGCAGCTGGAAACACCATATATTTT. It specifies CASSLGAAGNTIYF.

J is TRBJ2-7 and V is TRBV5-1; perhaps TRBD2 as D (6 bases). This CDR3 is 15 amino acids long. CDR1 and CDR2 (germline): SGHRS, YFSETQ. Trimming took 0 bases from V and 0 from J, leaving 10 bases between them. CDR3 sequence: CASSLVRGSSYEQYF. The DNA of the CDR3 is TGCGCCAGCAGCTTGGTACGGGGGAGCTCCTACGAGCAGTACTTC.

For the CDR3, the DNA is TGCGCCAGCAGCCCTCGACTAGCGGGCTACACAGATACGCAGTATTTT. Protein: CASSPRLAGYTDTQYF. The chain carries TRBV5-1 and TRBJ2-3; 10 bases are shared with TRBD2. This CDR3 is built from 16 residues. The germline V gene encodes CDR1 SGHRS and CDR2 YFSETQ. With V trimmed by 4 bases and J by 2 bases, 7 bases remained unmatched.

This chain joins TRBV27 and TRBJ2-1; 9 bases match TRBD2. J was trimmed by 9 bases and V by 2 bases; bases with no gene match: 5. Germline assignment: CDR1 MNHEY and CDR2 SMNVEV (reference sequence). The CDR3 is made up of 14 amino acids. CDR3 bases: TGTGCCAGCAGTTTAATAGCGGGAGTGGGTGAGCAGTTCTTC. Translating gives CASSLIAGVGEQFF.

The V gene is TRBV28, the J gene TRBJ2-7, with TRBD1 identical over 10 bases. Germline loops: CDR1 MDHEN, CDR2 SYDVKM. V was pared by 6 bases and J by 0 bases, with 11 bases of the junction left unmatched. This CDR3 has 17 residues. The CDR3 reads CASSPVSGQGGSYEQYF. DNA of the CDR3: TGTGCCAGCAGCCCAGTATCCGGACAGGGGGGCTCCTACGAGCAGTACTTC.